These T cell receptor beta chains were read from a single sample in a study of long-term antiretroviral therapy in people with HIV. Here immunoSEQ multiplex PCR was the method, and the copy in TCRdb shows in-frame clones only, minus some. The data show about 33,000 clones, with around 96% seen just once and 2.4% held by the top ten. This sample comprised unsorted PBMCs, obtained 6.6 years after starting antiretroviral therapy. The origin of the receptors is a man between 25 and 39 years old with HIV. CDR3s include the opening cysteine and the closing phenylalanine or tryptophan. The D gene is left open where the match is weak. Rows give clone size only sometimes, using once, few, many, or a class for an expanded clone.

TRBV25-1,TRBJ1-5,-,-,TGTGCCAGCAGTGACTCGGAGACGGAATACAATCAGCCCCAGCATTTT,CASSDSETEYNQPQHF
TRBV18,TRBJ2-2,-,once,TGTGCCAGCTCATCCCCCCTTGGACCAGGGACCGGGGAGCTGTTTTTT,CASSSPLGPGTGELFF
TRBV18,TRBJ1-6,-,-,TGTGCCAGCTCATCAATGCGCCCCCAACAGGGTGGCTCACCCCTCCACTTT,CASSSMRPQQGGSPLHF
TRBV7-9,TRBJ1-1,-,-,TGTGCCAGCCACGGACAGATCCCTGAAGCTTTCTTT,CASHGQIPEAFF
TRBV7-2,TRBJ1-6,-,-,TGTGCCAGCAGCCAGGCTAATTCACCCCTCCACTTT,CASSQANSPLHF
TRBV6-5,TRBJ2-2,TRBD2,once,TGTGCCAGCAGTTTGGTGGGGGGGGGATCCGGGGAGCTGTTTTTT,CASSLVGGGSGELFF
TRBV7-9,TRBJ2-7,-,-,TGTGCCAGCAGCCACTTAGTTGGGAGCTCCTACGAGCAGTACTTC,CASSHLVGSSYEQYF
TRBV9,TRBJ2-1,TRBD1,-,TGTGCCAGCAGCGTAACCGGGACAGTGAACGTTAATGAGCAGTTCTTC,CASSVTGTVNVNEQFF
TRBV2,TRBJ2-7,-,-,TGTGCCAGCTCGGGGGCGCTCTACGAGCAGTACTTC,CASSGALYEQYF
TRBV7-9,TRBJ2-1,-,-,TGTGCCAGCAGCAGGTCTACTACGGGAGCAGAGCAGTTCTTC,CASSRSTTGAEQFF
TRBV19,TRBJ1-5,TRBD1,-,TGTGCCAGTAGCGGGACAGGGGGTAATCAGCCCCAGCATTTT,CASSGTGGNQPQHF
TRBV9,TRBJ1-2,-,-,TGTGCCAGCAGCGTAGAGGGACGCCTTGGCTACACCTTC,CASSVEGRLGYTF
TRBV6-1,TRBJ2-5,-,-,TGTGCCAGCAGAGCCCCGTTGGGGACCCAGTACTTC,CASRAPLGTQYF
TRBV7-2,TRBJ2-1,-,-,TGTGCCAGCAGCTTAGAAGGTACAGGAGTGTATGAGCAGTTCTTC,CASSLEGTGVYEQFF
TRBV12-5,TRBJ1-1,TRBD1,-,TGTGCTAGTGATCGGGGTCAGGGGGCGACCACTGAAGCTTTCTTT,CASDRGQGATTEAFF
TRBV18,TRBJ2-7,-,-,TGTGCCAGCTCCCTAGAGCCCTACGAGCAGTACTTC,CASSLEPYEQYF
TRBV18,TRBJ1-5,-,-,TGTGCCAGCTCACCCTTCCGGGCCCTTCAGCCCCAGCATTTT,CASSPFRALQPQHF
TRBV7-2,TRBJ2-7,TRBD2,-,TGTGCCAGCAGCTTCCATGGGACTAGCGGCTACGAGCAGTACTTC,CASSFHGTSGYEQYF
TRBV7-2,TRBJ1-4,-,once,TGTGCCAGCAGCCAGGCCGGTACAACTAATGAAAAACTGTTTTTT,CASSQAGTTNEKLFF
TRBV19,TRBJ2-3,-,-,TGTGCCAGTAGTATAGATATACCCACAGATACGCAGTATTTT,CASSIDIPTDTQYF
TRBV4-1,TRBJ1-1,TRBD1,-,TGCGCCAGCAGCCAAGAAGGGGGACAGATCTTAGAAGCTTTCTTT,CASSQEGGQILEAFF
TRBV11-2,TRBJ1-3,-,-,TGTGCCAGCAGCTTGTCGACAGGTCCGGGAAACACCATATATTTT,CASSLSTGPGNTIYF
TRBV7-8,TRBJ2-7,-,-,TGTGCCAGCAGCCTAGGTTGGGGACAATACGAGCAGTACTTC,CASSLGWGQYEQYF
TRBV27,TRBJ2-7,TRBD2,-,TGTGCCAGCAGTTTCTCCACTCTAGCGGGGTCAATATACGAGCAGTACTTC,CASSFSTLAGSIYEQYF
TRBV5-4,TRBJ2-2,-,-,TGTGCCAGCAGCTTACCAACCGGGGAGCTGTTTTTT,CASSLPTGELFF
TRBV5-6,TRBJ2-4,TRBD1,-,TGTGCCAGCAGCCTCCAGTCCGGACAGGGCCAAAACATTCAGTACTTC,CASSLQSGQGQNIQYF
TRBV9,TRBJ2-5,-,-,TGTGCCAGCAGCCACGACCATGAGCCGGGAGAGACCCAGTACTTC,CASSHDHEPGETQYF
TRBV5-1,TRBJ1-1,-,-,TGCGCCAGCAGCTTGGGTACCACTGAAGCTTTCTTT,CASSLGTTEAFF
TRBV30,TRBJ2-7,-,-,TGTGCCTGGAATGCCGGCCTAGCGTCCCACGAGCAGTACTTC,CAWNAGLASHEQYF